The next 8 T cell receptor beta chains were all read from a single sample in a study of shared clonotypes between healthy human individuals. Sequencing was performed with immunoSEQ multiplex PCR; in TCRdb, only in-frame clones are kept and a portion is missing. Here the sample spans 170,000 or so clones, around 63% being singletons. Source material: memory CD4+ T cells sorted from blood. Subset of the sample: CD45RA-negative fraction. These TCRs come from a man aged 25-45 years in good health.

The chain carries TRBV6-1 and TRBJ2-7; the match to TRBD2 covers 8 bases. Germline CDR1 MNHNS, CDR2 SASEGT. There are 15 residues in the CDR3. J lost 0 bases, V lost 3 bases, and 4 bases had no gene match. The CDR3 DNA sequence: TGTGCCAGCAGTGAGTTAGCGGGAAGCTCCTACGAGCAGTACTTC. Protein product: CASSELAGSSYEQYF.

The chain recombines TRBV11-2 with TRBJ2-2; tentative D call: TRBD1 (6 bases). Trimming removed 7 bases at V and 3 bases at J, with 9 bases between. This CDR3 comprises 13 residues. Germline CDR1 is SGHAT and CDR2 is FQNNGV. The CDR3 loop is CASKQGYTGELFF. The CDR3 bases are TGTGCCAGCAAACAGGGTTACACCGGGGAGCTGTTTTTT.

The rearrangement links TRBV5-4 to TRBJ2-1, with D maybe TRBD2 (6 bases). The V end lost 3 bases, the J end lost 8 bases, and 12 bases lay between the germline ends. CDR1 and CDR2 (germline): SGHNT, YYREEE (reference sequence). CDR3 length: 13 amino acids. CDR3 in amino acids: CASSYSAGYEQFF. The DNA of the CDR3 is TGTGCCAGCAGCTATTCAGCGGGTTATGAGCAGTTCTTC.

This clone came up a few times. V gene TRBV19 combines with J gene TRBJ2-3; 7 positions match TRBD2. V dropped 6 bases and J dropped 4; count of bases not matched to a gene: 7. Germline CDR1 and CDR2: LNHDA and SQIVND (reference sequence). The CDR3 covers 14 residues. CDR3 sequence: CASRRAGVADTQYF. The CDR3 DNA follows: TGTGCCAGTAGAAGGGCGGGAGTAGCAGATACGCAGTATTTT.

This clone was seen a few times. The chain links TRBV5-1 to TRBJ1-2; unclear D gene. Trimming stripped 3 bases from V and 3 bases from J, with 12 bases between. CDR1 is SGHRS, CDR2 YFSETQ, per germline. The CDR3 totals 14 residues. This CDR3 is CASSSGPVDYGYTF. The CDR3 DNA sequence: TGCGCCAGCAGCTCCGGACCCGTTGACTATGGCTACACCTTC.

J is TRBJ2-1 and V is TRBV7-9; D perhaps matches TRBD1 (6 bases). The germline V and J ends were trimmed by 5 bases and 5 bases, with 13 bases remaining between them. This CDR3 has 14 amino acids. Looked up from germline, CDR1 is SEHNR and CDR2 is FQNEAQ (reference sequence). The CDR3 DNA is TGTGCCAGCAGCATAATCGGGACACACAATGAGCAGTTCTTC. Its translation is CASSIIGTHNEQFF.

This chain connects TRBV5-1 to TRBJ1-1; D possibly corresponds to TRBD1 (5 bases). Trimming took 6 bases from V and 10 from J, leaving 22 bases between them. This CDR3 is 14 amino acids long. The germline V gene has CDR1 SGHRS and CDR2 YFSETQ. CDR3 protein: CASTLEGSLFLAFF. The CDR3 region has the DNA TGCGCCAGCACCCTCGAGGGGTCCCTATTTTTAGCTTTCTTT.

This clone was recorded only once. The chain couples TRBV28 to TRBJ1-5, with unresolved D. Germline lookup yields CDR1 MDHEN and CDR2 SYDVKM. The CDR3 is made up of 16 amino acids. V was shortened by 10 bases and J by 4 bases, with 23 bases between the two germline ends. The CDR3, as DNA: TGTGCCACCAAAAAAGGCCCCCCCGACGGAAATCAGCCCCAGCATTTT. This encodes CATKKGPPDGNQPQHF.